This T cell receptor beta chain was sequenced in a study of blood T cell repertoires in COVID-19. Study-level information: The samples span acute and convalescent COVID-19 from the United States, Italy and Spain. PBMCs, B-cell-depleted T cells, or T cells provided the cDNA or gDNA that made up the material.

Assay used: immunoSEQ multiplex PCR; TCRdb lists only in-frame clones, some missing. The sample holds 260,000 or so clones, 88% seen once. Trimming took off 3 bases at V and 0 bases at J, with 16 bases between the two ends. Per the germline V gene, CDR1 is MNHNS and CDR2 is SASEGT. There are 17 residues in the CDR3. This chain uses TRBV6-1 with TRBJ2-3; D not certain. The sample comprised peripheral blood. The sequence derives from a man aged 18 to 29 with active or convalescent COVID-19. The CDR3 spells CASSDLLHPVSTDTQYF. CDR3 bases: TGTGCCAGCAGTGACCTGTTGCACCCAGTAAGCACAGATACGCAGTATTTT.